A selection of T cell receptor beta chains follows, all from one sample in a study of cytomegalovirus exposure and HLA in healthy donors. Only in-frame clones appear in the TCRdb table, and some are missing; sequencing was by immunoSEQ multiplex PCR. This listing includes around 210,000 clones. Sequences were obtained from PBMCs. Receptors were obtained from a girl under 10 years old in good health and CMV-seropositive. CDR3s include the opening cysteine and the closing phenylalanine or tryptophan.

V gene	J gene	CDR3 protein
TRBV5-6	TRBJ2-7	CASSLGGGGTYEQYF
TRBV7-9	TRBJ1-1	CASSGWGGMNTEAFF
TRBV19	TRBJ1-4	CAIGPGTGGEKLFF
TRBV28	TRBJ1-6	CASSQLGQGYNSPLHF
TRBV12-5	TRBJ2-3	CASGLTPPTSGTDTQYF
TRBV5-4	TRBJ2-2	CASSFEAGAPGELFF
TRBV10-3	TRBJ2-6	CATPKFTGEAGANVLTF
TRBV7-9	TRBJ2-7	CASSSTVYEQYF
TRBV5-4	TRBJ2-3	CASSLGGAWGTDTQYF
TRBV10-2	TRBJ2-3	CASSKDGTPVTGDTQYF
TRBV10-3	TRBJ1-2	CAISESIGGGYTF
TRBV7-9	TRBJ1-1	CASSPTGAGDTEAFF
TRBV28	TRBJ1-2	CASRTDSNYGYTF
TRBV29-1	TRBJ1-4	CSVAGTVNEKLFF
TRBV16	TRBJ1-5	CASSQGPSNQPQHF
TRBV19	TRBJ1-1	CASSILGGSTEAFF
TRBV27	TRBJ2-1	CASSRSQDNEQFF
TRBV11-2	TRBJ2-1	CASSPPDRSSYNEQFF
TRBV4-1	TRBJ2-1	CASSQVEIYNEQFF
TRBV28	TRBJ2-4	CASRGPIKKNIQYF
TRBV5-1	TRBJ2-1	CASSLRTSGSEQFF
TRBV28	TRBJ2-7	CASTATPGYEQYF
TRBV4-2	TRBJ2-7	CASSPFLAGSYEQYF
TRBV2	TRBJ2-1	CASSLGQGAYNEQFF
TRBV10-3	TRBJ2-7	CAIKGADSYEQYF
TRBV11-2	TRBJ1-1	CASSPRLNTEAFF
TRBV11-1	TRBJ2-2	CASSQTATGELFF
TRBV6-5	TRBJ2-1	CASSYRGTPYNEQFF
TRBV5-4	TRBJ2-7	CASSLEGVRYEQYF
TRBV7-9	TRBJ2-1	CASSGGGTTHNEQFF
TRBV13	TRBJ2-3	CASSLGQGTDTQYF
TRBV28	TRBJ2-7	CASSLAAAALKTYEQYF
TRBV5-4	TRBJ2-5	CASSFPGAGQETQYF
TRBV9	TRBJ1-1	CASSVTGANTEAFF
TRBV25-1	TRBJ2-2	CASRTSSGELFF
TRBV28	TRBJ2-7	CASSQVEQYF
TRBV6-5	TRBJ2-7	CASSDLSYEQYF